The 24 T cell receptor beta chains listed next were all sequenced from one sample in a study of vaccination effects on CD4 cells after COVID-19 (dated by TCRdb to between 2021 and 2023). Their cognate antigens are unknown. Library preparation used the immunoSEQ multiplex PCR assay. TCRdb re-hosts the immuneACCESS table, in-frame sequences only. Its copies lack some clones; in the studies checked, an unresolved V gene accounts for under half of them, and the cause for the rest is not known. In all, the sample holds more than 20,000 clones, and 65% to 85% of those were seen once. The top ten clones comprise over 7.5% of the sample. To identify antigen-specific CD4+ T cell clonotypes by their expansion, the ViraFEST assay first stimulated PBMC with viral peptide pools and then applied TCR sequencing. After less than 13 days of culture, CD4+ T cells were isolated with the EasySep CD4+ T cell isolation kit. The absence of prior SARS-CoV-2 infection in healthy vaccine recipients was confirmed by negative nucleocapsid antibodies before and after vaccination.

Sample: CD4+ T cells from PBMCs cultured with HCoV-NL63 spike peptides, taken before COVID-19 vaccination. What this sample's cell subset or site label stands for: HCoV-NL63 spike overlapping peptide pool stimulation. Receptor source: a human donor who received a COVID-19 vaccine.

J is TRBJ2-3 and V is TRBV7-6, with TRBD2 identical over 9 bases. J lost 1 base, V lost 3 bases, and 2 bases had no gene match. The CDR3 totals 15 residues. CDR1 and CDR2 from the germline V gene are SGHVS and FNYEAQ. Written as DNA, the CDR3 is TGTGCCAGCAGCTTGTCTAGCGGGGGCACAGATACGCAGTATTTT. This translates into CASSLSSGGTDTQYF.

The V call is TRBV12-1, the J call TRBJ2-3; the table's TRBD2 call for D was not verified on the DNA. TRBV12-1 constitutes a pseudogene. CDR3 length: 16 amino acids. The CDR3 region is CASSSTGTSGTDTQYF. The CDR3 DNA is TGTGCCAGCAGCTCGACCGGGACTAGCGGCACAGATACGCAGTATTTT.

The rearrangement joins TRBV5-4 to TRBJ1-1; D may be TRBD1 (5 bases). CDR1 is SGHNT, CDR2 YYREEE, per germline (reference sequence). The V end was cut by 0 bases, the J end by 1 base, with 7 bases between. There are 14 residues in the CDR3. The CDR3 spells CASSLGTKNTEAFF. In DNA, the CDR3 is TGTGCCAGCAGCTTGGGGACAAAGAACACTGAAGCTTTCTTT.

This clone was counted between two and nine times. The V call is TRBV4-1, the J call TRBJ1-1; a weak D match, TRBD1 (5 bases). Trimming left V 5 bases short and J 9 bases short, with 25 bases between. CDR3 length: 16 amino acids. Germline values: CDR1 MGHRA, CDR2 YSYEKL. This CDR3 is CASSNHDRGPGTKAFF. In nucleotides, the CDR3 is TGCGCCAGCAGCAATCATGATAGGGGACCGGGAACTAAAGCTTTCTTT.

This clone has a single count. The gene calls are TRBV7-2 and TRBJ2-1, with TRBD2 matching over 9 bases. V was clipped by 2 bases and J by 1 base; unmatched bases: 6. Looked up from germline, CDR1 is SGHTA and CDR2 is FQGNSA. The CDR3 has 17 residues. CDR3 residues: CASSLSSGGLSYNEQFF. The CDR3 DNA reads TGTGCCAGCAGCTTATCGAGCGGGGGGCTATCCTACAATGAGCAGTTCTTC. The full variable domain, with the rest looked up from reference TRBV7-2 and TRBJ2-1, is GAGVSQSPSNKVTEKGKDVELRCDPISGHTALYWYRQSLGQGLEFLIYFQGNSAPDKSGLPSDRFSAERTGGSVSTLTIQRTQQEDSAVYLCASSLSSGGLSYNEQFFGPGTRLTVL.

The CDR3 coding sequence is TGTGCCAGCAGTAGGGGGTACGAGCAGTACTTC. This gives the protein CASSRGYEQYF. This sequence joins TRBV12-3 or TRBV12-4 and TRBJ2-7; perhaps TRBD1 as D (6 bases). Trimming left V 5 bases short and J 4 bases short, with 6 bases between. This CDR3 has 11 residues.

This chain joins TRBV2 and TRBJ1-5; D is possibly TRBD1 (6 bases). V was cut by 7 bases and J by 6 bases, with 13 bases left in between. Per germline, CDR1 SNHLY and CDR2 FYNNEI. This CDR3 is 13 amino acids long. The CDR3 loop reads CASNAGEGQPQHF. The CDR3 DNA reads as TGTGCCAGCAACGCAGGGGAAGGTCAGCCCCAGCATTTT.

The V call is TRBV29-1, the J call TRBJ1-2; D perhaps matches TRBD1 (5 bases). The V and J ends lost 6 bases and 8 bases respectively, with 19 bases between them. This CDR3 spans 13 amino acids. Germline-derived CDR1 and CDR2 are SQVTM and ANQGSEA. The CDR3 bases are TGCAGCGTCACGGGACTCTTCTCGCGGGGCTACACCTTC. Encoded protein: CSVTGLFSRGYTF.

The rearrangement uses TRBV28 and TRBJ1-5, with D hard to call. The CDR3 loop spans 19 amino acids. CDR1 is MDHEN and CDR2 is SYDVKM in the germline V gene. V was cut by 3 bases and J by 2 bases, with 23 bases left in between. The CDR3 spells CASSLEAKALRAGNQPQHF. In DNA form, the CDR3 reads TGTGCCAGCAGTTTGGAGGCAAAGGCCCTACGGGCGGGCAATCAGCCCCAGCATTTT. Combining the CDR3 with reference TRBV28 and TRBJ1-5 gives the whole variable domain DVKVTQSSRYLVKRTGEKVFLECVQDMDHENMFWYRQDPGLGLRLIYFSYDVKMKEKGDIPEGYSVSREKKERFSLILESASTNQTSMYLCASSLEAKALRAGNQPQHFGDGTRLSIL.

This chain connects TRBV5-1 to TRBJ1-2; tentative D call: TRBD1 (5 bases). This CDR3 contains 13 residues. Germline V lookup: CDR1 SGHRS, CDR2 YFSETQ. Deletions cut 2 bases from V and 8 bases from J, with 13 bases between. CDR3 coding DNA: TGCGCCAGCAGCTTACTTCAGGGAGACGGCTACACCTTC. Translating it yields CASSLLQGDGYTF. Complete variable domain (other parts from reference TRBV5-1 and TRBJ1-2): KAGVTQTPRYLIKTRGQQVTLSCSPISGHRSVSWYQQTPGQGLQFLFEYFSETQRNKGNFPGRFSGRQFSNSRSEMNVSTLELGDSALYLCASSLLQGDGYTFGSGTRLTVV.

V gene TRBV27 combines with J gene TRBJ1-5; no clear D. CDR1 and CDR2 (germline): MNHEY, SMNVEV (reference sequence). Trimming stripped 5 bases from V and 4 bases from J, with 12 bases between. The CDR3 spans 14 residues. DNA for the CDR3: TGTGCCAGCAGTCCGTCCAGACAAAATCAGCCCCAGCATTTT. Protein product: CASSPSRQNQPQHF.

The DNA for the CDR3 is TGTGCCAGCAGTGAAAACTGGGTTGTAGGACAGCCCCAGCATTTT. Translating gives CASSENWVVGQPQHF. The V gene is TRBV6-1, the J gene TRBJ1-5; D ambiguous. Germline V gives CDR1 MNHNS, CDR2 SASEGT. This CDR3 contains 15 residues. The V and J ends lost 2 bases and 7 bases respectively, with 15 bases between them.

The rearrangement links TRBV29-1 to TRBJ1-4; D not resolved. Germline values: CDR1 SQVTM, CDR2 ANQGSEA. This CDR3 has 13 residues. Trimming removed 5 bases from V and 7 bases from J, with 14 bases in between. The CDR3 nucleotides read TGCAGCGTTAGAGAGGATTTTGGTGAAAAACTGTTTTTT. This translates into CSVREDFGEKLFF.

V usage is TRBV12-3 or TRBV12-4 and J usage is TRBJ2-3, with D perhaps TRBD1 or TRBD2 (6 bases each). The CDR3 length is 13 residues. V lost 8 bases and J lost 6, with 15 bases in between. The CDR3 DNA reads TGTGCCAGCCGATTGGGGGGCGCGGATACGCAGTATTTT. Translating gives CASRLGGADTQYF.

The rearrangement uses TRBV6-6 and TRBJ1-2; D ambiguous. V lost 4 bases and J lost 2, with 8 bases in between. This CDR3 comprises 13 residues. In germline, CDR1 is MNHNY, CDR2 SVGAGI (reference sequence). This CDR3 is CASSSTPNYGYTF. CDR3 sequence (DNA): TGTGCCAGCAGTTCGACGCCAAACTATGGCTACACCTTC.

This clone has a single count. The chain recombines TRBV19 with TRBJ1-2; D not resolved. The CDR3 spans 12 residues. V gave up 6 bases and J gave up 8 bases, with 13 bases separating them. The germline V gene encodes CDR1 LNHDA and CDR2 SQIVND (reference sequence). CDR3 loop: CASSPGLGGYTF. CDR3 coding DNA: TGTGCCAGTAGCCCCGGTTTGGGGGGCTACACCTTC.

V and J are TRBV5-4 and TRBJ1-2; a possible D gene is TRBD1 (6 bases). This CDR3 contains 15 residues. Trimming stripped 1 base from V and 5 bases from J, with 15 bases between. The germline gives CDR1 SGHNT, CDR2 YYREEE (reference sequence). The CDR3 nucleotides read TGTGCCAGCAGCTTGTTCCTGGGGGCCGCTTATGGCTACACCTTC. Protein sequence: CASSLFLGAAYGYTF.

V usage is TRBV10-3 and J usage is TRBJ2-1, with TRBD1 as a possible D gene (6 bases). The CDR3 loop spans 16 amino acids. V was shortened by 0 bases and J by 4 bases, with 13 bases between the two germline ends. CDR1 and CDR2 from the germline V gene are ENHRY and SYGVKD. The CDR3: CAISESKGRGYNEQFF. In DNA form, the CDR3 reads TGTGCCATCAGTGAGTCCAAGGGCAGGGGATACAATGAGCAGTTCTTC.

Only a few counts were recorded for this clone. As DNA, the CDR3 is TGTGCCAGCAGTGACGGGGCTGGTGGGGCCAACGTCCTGACTTTC. The encoded protein is CASSDGAGGANVLTF. The chain uses TRBV6-4 and TRBJ2-6, with D perhaps matching TRBD1 (5 bases). Germline V gene data show CDR1 as MRHNA and CDR2 as SNTAGT. The length of the CDR3 is 15 residues. V dropped 2 bases and J dropped 3 bases, with 8 bases sitting between them.

V is TRBV3-1 (or the pseudogene TRBV3-2) and J is TRBJ1-2; D is unclear. The CDR3 is 12 amino acids. The V end lost 1 base, the J end lost 1 base, and 1 base lay between the germline ends. Germline V lookup: CDR1 LGHDT, CDR2 YNNKEL (reference sequence). The CDR3 reads CASSQVNYGYTF. The CDR3 DNA follows: TGTGCCAGCAGCCAAGTTAACTATGGCTACACCTTC.

The rearrangement joins TRBV5-6 to TRBJ2-5; perhaps TRBD2 as D (6 bases). Deletions cut 2 bases from V and 2 bases from J, with 13 bases between. Germline V gene data show CDR1 as SGHDT and CDR2 as YYEEEE. This CDR3 is built from 15 residues. The CDR3 sequence is CASSLGGGTQETQYF. As DNA, the CDR3 is TGTGCCAGCAGCTTAGGTGGGGGGACTCAAGAGACCCAGTACTTC.

This clone was found a few times. The CDR3 reads CASSSVGNTDTQYF. The CDR3 coding sequence is TGTGCCAGTAGTAGTGTAGGTAACACAGATACGCAGTATTTT. The V call is TRBV19, the J call TRBJ2-3; D ambiguous. Germline values: CDR1 LNHDA, CDR2 SQIVND (reference sequence). This CDR3 is built from 14 residues. Trimming pared 4 bases from V and 2 bases from J, leaving 10 bases between.

V is TRBV7-8 and J is TRBJ2-7; possible D gene TRBD1, 7 bases. The length of the CDR3 is 16 residues. Germline values: CDR1 SGHVS, CDR2 FQNEAQ. V lost 1 base and J 3 bases, leaving 16 bases between the germline ends. The CDR3 region is CASSLGGTAGLYEQYF. In DNA form, the CDR3 reads TGTGCCAGCAGCTTAGGCGGGACAGCCGGACTCTACGAGCAGTACTTC.

This clone was observed a few times. This chain links TRBV5-4 with TRBJ2-2; 9 positions agree with TRBD1. The CDR3 is made up of 15 amino acids. Trimming at V came to 3 bases and at J to 5 bases, leaving 5 bases not matched to a gene. Germline values: CDR1 SGHNT, CDR2 YYREEE (reference sequence). The CDR3 region has the DNA TGTGCCAGCAGCTGGGGACAGGGAAGAACCGGGGAGCTGTTTTTT. Its protein product is CASSWGQGRTGELFF.